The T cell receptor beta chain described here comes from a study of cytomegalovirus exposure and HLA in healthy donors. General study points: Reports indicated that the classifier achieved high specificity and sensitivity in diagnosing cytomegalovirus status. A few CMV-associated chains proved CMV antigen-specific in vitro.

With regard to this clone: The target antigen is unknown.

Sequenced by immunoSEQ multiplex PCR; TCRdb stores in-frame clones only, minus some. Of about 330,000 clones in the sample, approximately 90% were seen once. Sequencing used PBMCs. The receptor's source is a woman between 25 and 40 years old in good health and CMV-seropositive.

The CDR3 region has the DNA TGTGCCTGGAGTACGGGGCTTGTAGGGACCCAGTACTTC. It encodes CAWSTGLVGTQYF. The rearrangement uses TRBV30 and TRBJ2-5, with D tentatively TRBD1 or TRBD2 (5 bases each). The germline V gene has CDR1 GTSNPN and CDR2 SVGIG (reference sequence). This CDR3 contains 13 residues. V lost 2 bases to trimming and J lost 7 bases, with 14 bases between them.